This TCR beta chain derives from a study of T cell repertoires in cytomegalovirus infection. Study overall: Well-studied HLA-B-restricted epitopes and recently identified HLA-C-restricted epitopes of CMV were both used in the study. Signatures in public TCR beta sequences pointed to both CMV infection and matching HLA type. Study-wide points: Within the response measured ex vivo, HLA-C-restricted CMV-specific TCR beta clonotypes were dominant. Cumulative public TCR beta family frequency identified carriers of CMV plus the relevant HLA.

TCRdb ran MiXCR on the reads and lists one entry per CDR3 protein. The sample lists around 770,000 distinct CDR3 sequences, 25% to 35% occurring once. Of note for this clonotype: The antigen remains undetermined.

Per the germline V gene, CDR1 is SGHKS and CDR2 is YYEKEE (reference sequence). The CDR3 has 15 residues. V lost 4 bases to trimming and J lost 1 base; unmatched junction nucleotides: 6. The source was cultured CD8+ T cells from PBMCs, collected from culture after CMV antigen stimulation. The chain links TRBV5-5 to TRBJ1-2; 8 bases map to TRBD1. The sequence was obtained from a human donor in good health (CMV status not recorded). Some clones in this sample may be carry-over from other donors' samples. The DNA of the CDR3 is TGTGCCAGCAGCATCGGACAGGGCCTTAACTATGGCTACACCTTC. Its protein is CASSIGQGLNYGYTF.